The present T cell receptor beta chain was sequenced within a study of cytomegalovirus exposure and HLA in healthy donors. Trimming removed 5 bases from V and 2 bases from J, with 4 bases in between. The CDR3 extends over 11 amino acids. Germline lookup yields CDR1 SGHAT and CDR2 FQNNGV. Primers: 60 Vbeta forward and 13 Jbeta reverse. Using immunoSEQ multiplex PCR, the repertoire was profiled, and TCRdb retains in-frame clones only, with some absent. The data show roughly 200,000 clones, 79% seen once. The clonotype was recovered from a woman in her 30s in good health and CMV-seropositive. The chain carries TRBV11-2 and TRBJ2-7, with D hard to call. The source material was PBMCs. The CDR3 sequence: CASSTPYEQYF. CDR3 DNA: TGTGCCAGCAGCACTCCCTACGAGCAGTACTTC.